A selection of T cell receptor beta chains follows, all from one sample in a study of shared clonotypes between healthy human individuals. TCRdb's copy holds only in-frame clones and misses some; the assay was immunoSEQ multiplex PCR. The table lists a few million clones, 90% to 95% of them singletons. Sequenced material: naive CD4+ T cells from PBMCs. The receptors come from a man between 18 and 29 years old in good health. Some clones in this sample may be carry-over from other donors' samples. Each CDR3 is given without its conserved first and last residue.

TRBV6-6,TRBJ1-3,ASSDGQGGNTIY
TRBV2,TRBJ2-2,ASTPDTGELF
TRBV5-4,TRBJ2-3,ASSSRIGTSGIVTDTQY
TRBV28,TRBJ2-3,ASNLAGATDTQY
TRBV30,TRBJ1-2,AWRALGQGFFGYT
TRBV28,TRBJ1-1,ASKPTGATEAF
TRBV15,TRBJ2-6,ATSSRLSGANVLT
TRBV25-1,TRBJ2-1,ASSDLILSRGNEQF
TRBV5-8,TRBJ2-1,ASSLSGRSDEQF
TRBV5-1,TRBJ1-2,ASSDGTGYGYT
TRBV27,TRBJ2-5,ASSSWEGRETQY
TRBV7-9,TRBJ2-3,ASSLLAGADTQY
TRBV27,TRBJ2-4,ASSQSDLAKNIQY
TRBV5-4,TRBJ1-3,ASSLMGAWNTIY
TRBV5-1,TRBJ2-1,ASSLVGSEQF
TRBV11-3,TRBJ2-1,ASSLDPREYNEQF
TRBV15,TRBJ2-6,ATSRDRMSGANVLT
TRBV5-1,TRBJ1-1,ASSLQGPTEAF
TRBV19,TRBJ1-2,ASSMGQAYGYT
TRBV7-3,TRBJ1-1,ASSLHQNTEAF
TRBV6-4,TRBJ2-6,ASSPSGGGSGANVLT
TRBV7-8,TRBJ2-3,ASRTTGTGGRDTQY
TRBV28,TRBJ1-2,ASSLGTLYGYT
TRBV13,TRBJ2-7,ASSLVWPGTYEQY
TRBV5-1,TRBJ2-5,ASSLATSGFQETQY
TRBV5-1,TRBJ1-4,ASSLGTGDEKLF
TRBV5-4,TRBJ1-6,AMKGHLNSPLH
TRBV27,TRBJ2-4,ASSTRQGAQNIQY
TRBV4-2,TRBJ2-1,ASSRGLAGHNEQF
TRBV5-1,TRBJ1-1,ASSLINTEAF
TRBV5-4,TRBJ2-4,ASSTKTRVMDIQY
TRBV18,TRBJ1-1,ASSPAQGGQGVEAF
TRBV6-6,TRBJ2-3,ANPTDTQY
TRBV5-4,TRBJ1-1,ASSLDRDPPEAF
TRBV10-1,TRBJ2-2,ASSRGNGELF
TRBV5-1,TRBJ1-2,ASSLGRLYGYT